The present entry profiles one T cell receptor (beta chain) with its context. It has no known antigen specificity. Base qualities are not at hand, and no much larger clone is one base apart. Peripheral blood CD8+ and CD4+ T cells from healthy donors, Susac syndrome patients and multiple sclerosis patients were profiled by high-throughput TCR beta sequencing. The Susac syndrome patients fulfilled recently defined diagnostic criteria for either definite or probable disease. Bulk CD8+ and CD4+ T cells were purified magnetically by negative isolation, whereas CD8+ TEMRA cells were enriched by FACS. Blood was drawn into EDTA tubes, processed within 24 hours, and PBMCs were isolated by density gradient centrifugation. PBMCs destined for TCR sequencing were cryopreserved in liquid nitrogen and later thawed in a 37 °C water bath. Purity of sorted or isolated CD4+, CD8+ and CD8+ TEMRA cells was at least 90%.

The source of the sample is a study of CD8 T cells in Susac syndrome (dated by TCRdb to about 2019). Regarding the complete study: Of the Susac syndrome patients who were sequenced, over five had clinically active disease and 8 or 9 were in clinical remission. At blood withdrawal, Susac syndrome patients were either therapy-naive, taking corticosteroids (in some cases with IVIg as well), or taking IVIg alone. Repertoire sequencing was used to test whether CD8+ T cell activation and differentiation in Susac syndrome was antigen driven.

RNA was extracted with the RNeasy kit and about 0.5 to 1 ug was reverse transcribed using random hexamers. TCR beta CDR3 regions were amplified with the immunoSEQ multiplex PCR assay covering 54 Vbeta and 13 Jbeta segments. To correct PCR amplification bias, a synthetic template baseline was used for both primer optimization and computational correction. On the authors' methods: Reads were assigned to V, D and J genes according to IMGT and analyzed in immunoSEQ Analyzer, with only productive sequences retained. Clonality was calculated as one minus the Shannon entropy normalized by log2 of the number of productive unique sequences. Public and private clones were assessed among the 100 most prevalent clones of each patient and control. A clone was defined as Susac-specific if it was absent from the healthy and MS cohorts, from over 1,000 published viral clones and from other ImmuneACCESS disease sequences. In TCRdb, the public reads were trimmed at Q25 with fastp and aligned with MiXCR, with productive beta chains retained. Each record represents a unique CDR3 protein, reported with the most common genes and DNA among its rows. Clone size and V and J calls follow TCRdb, not the original study. The sample table contains approximately 190,000 distinct CDR3 sequences; only one count was recorded for 90% to 97% of them. In total, the top ten clones hold roughly 0.093% of the sample.

The V end loses 11 bases and the J end loses 2 bases, and a stretch of 20 bases separates them. From the cysteine through the phenylalanine, the CDR3 covers 15 amino acids. The DNA shown is the 45-base CDR3, in frame from base 1. CDR1 and CDR2 are read off the germline V gene as LGHNT and FRNRAP. On the study overall, not on this receptor specifically: In the CD4+ T cell repertoire of Susac syndrome patients, clonal expansion was not detected. The TCR sequencing and HLA analysis was acknowledged to have included a relatively small number of individuals.

The sequence joins TRBV12-5 to TRBJ2-3, with the D call tentatively TRBD1 or TRBD2, each fitting 5 bases. Sequencing input: CD4+ T cells from PBMCs. The source of this sequence is a human donor with Susac syndrome. The nucleotide sequence is given as TGTGCTGTATTGTATGGAGGACAAAACACAGATACGCAGTATTTT. Its translation reads: CAVLYGGQNTDTQYF.